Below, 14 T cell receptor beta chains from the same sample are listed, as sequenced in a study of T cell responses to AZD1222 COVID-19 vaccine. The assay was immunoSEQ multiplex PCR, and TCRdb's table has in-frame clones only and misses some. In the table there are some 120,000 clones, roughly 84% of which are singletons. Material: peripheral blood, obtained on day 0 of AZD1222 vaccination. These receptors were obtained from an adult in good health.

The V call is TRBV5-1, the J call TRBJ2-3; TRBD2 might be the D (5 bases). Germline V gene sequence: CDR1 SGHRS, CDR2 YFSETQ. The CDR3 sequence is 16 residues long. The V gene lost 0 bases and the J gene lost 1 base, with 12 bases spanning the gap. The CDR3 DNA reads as TGCGCCAGCAGCTTGGGGGATTACGGGGGCACAGATACGCAGTATTTT. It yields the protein CASSLGDYGGTDTQYF.

The DNA for the CDR3 is TGTGCCAGCAGCCTTTCAGGGATTAACACTGAAGCTTTCTTT. This sequence encodes CASSLSGINTEAFF. The chain is built from TRBV3-1 (or the pseudogene TRBV3-2) and TRBJ1-1; D possibly corresponds to TRBD1 (5 bases). This CDR3 contains 14 residues. CDR1 and CDR2 (germline): LGHDT, YNNKEL (reference sequence). With 4 bases removed from V and 2 bases from J, the gap between germline ends came to 11 bases.

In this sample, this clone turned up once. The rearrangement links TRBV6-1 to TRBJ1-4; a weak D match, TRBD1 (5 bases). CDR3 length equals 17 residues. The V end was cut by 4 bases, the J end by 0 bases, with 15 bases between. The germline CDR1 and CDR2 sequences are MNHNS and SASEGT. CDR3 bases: TGTGCCAGCAGTGTAACCGGGTGGGGCACAACTAATGAAAAACTGTTTTTT. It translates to CASSVTGWGTTNEKLFF.

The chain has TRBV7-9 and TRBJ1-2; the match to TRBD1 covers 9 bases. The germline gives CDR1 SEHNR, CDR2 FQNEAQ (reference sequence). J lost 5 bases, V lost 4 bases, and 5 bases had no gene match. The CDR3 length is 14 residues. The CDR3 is CASSSRTGEYGYTF. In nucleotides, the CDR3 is TGTGCCAGCAGCTCCCGGACAGGGGAATATGGCTACACCTTC.

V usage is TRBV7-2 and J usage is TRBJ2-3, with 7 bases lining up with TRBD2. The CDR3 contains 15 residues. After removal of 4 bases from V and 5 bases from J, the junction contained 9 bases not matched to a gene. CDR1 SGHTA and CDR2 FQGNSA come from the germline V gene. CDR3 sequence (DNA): TGTGCCAGCAGCTCACGGGCCTTAGCGGGAGATACGCAGTATTTT. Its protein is CASSSRALAGDTQYF. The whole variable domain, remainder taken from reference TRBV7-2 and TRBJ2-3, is GAGVSQSPSNKVTEKGKDVELRCDPISGHTALYWYRQSLGQGLEFLIYFQGNSAPDKSGLPSDRFSAERTGGSVSTLTIQRTQQEDSAVYLCASSSRALAGDTQYFGPGTRLTVL.

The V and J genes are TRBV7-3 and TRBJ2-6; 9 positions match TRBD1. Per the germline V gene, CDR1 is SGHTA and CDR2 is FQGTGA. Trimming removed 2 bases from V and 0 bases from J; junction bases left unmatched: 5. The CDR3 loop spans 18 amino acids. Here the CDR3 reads CASSLSGQGTSGANVLTF. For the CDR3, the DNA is TGTGCCAGCAGCTTATCGGGACAGGGAACCTCTGGGGCCAACGTCCTGACTTTC.

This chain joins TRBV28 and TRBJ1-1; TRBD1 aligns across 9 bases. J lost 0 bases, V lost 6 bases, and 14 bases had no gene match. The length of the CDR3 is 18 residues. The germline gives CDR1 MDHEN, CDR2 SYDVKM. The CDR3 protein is CASRPPWTGVRLNTEAFF. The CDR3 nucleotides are TGTGCCAGCAGACCCCCTTGGACAGGGGTTCGCTTGAACACTGAAGCTTTCTTT. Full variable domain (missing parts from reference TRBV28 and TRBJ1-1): DVKVTQSSRYLVKRTGEKVFLECVQDMDHENMFWYRQDPGLGLRLIYFSYDVKMKEKGDIPEGYSVSREKKERFSLILESASTNQTSMYLCASRPPWTGVRLNTEAFFGQGTRLTVV.

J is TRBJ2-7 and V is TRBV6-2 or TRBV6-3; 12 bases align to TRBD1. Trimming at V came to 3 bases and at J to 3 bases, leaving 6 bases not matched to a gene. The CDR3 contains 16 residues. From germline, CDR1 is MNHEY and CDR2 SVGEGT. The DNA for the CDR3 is TGTGCCAGCAGTTATTCAGGGACAGGGGGCGTCTACGAGCAGTACTTC. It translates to CASSYSGTGGVYEQYF.

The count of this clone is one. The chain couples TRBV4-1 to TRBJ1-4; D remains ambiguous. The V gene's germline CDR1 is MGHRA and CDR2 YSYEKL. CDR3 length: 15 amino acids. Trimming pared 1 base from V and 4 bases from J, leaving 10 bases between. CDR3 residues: CASSQAGRGNEKLFF. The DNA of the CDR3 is TGCGCCAGCAGCCAAGCGGGCCGGGGTAATGAAAAACTGTTTTTT.

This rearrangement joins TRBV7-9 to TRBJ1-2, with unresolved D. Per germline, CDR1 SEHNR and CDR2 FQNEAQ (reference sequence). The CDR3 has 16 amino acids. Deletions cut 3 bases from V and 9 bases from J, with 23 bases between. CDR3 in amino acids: CASSFGGNGMRWSYTF. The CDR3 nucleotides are TGTGCCAGCAGCTTTGGTGGGAATGGGATGCGGTGGAGCTACACCTTC.

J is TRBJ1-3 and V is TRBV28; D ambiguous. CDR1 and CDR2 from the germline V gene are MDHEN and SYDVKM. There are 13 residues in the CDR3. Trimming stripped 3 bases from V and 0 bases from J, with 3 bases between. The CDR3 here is CASSFASGNTIYF. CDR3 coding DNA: TGTGCCAGCAGTTTCGCCTCTGGAAACACCATATATTTT.

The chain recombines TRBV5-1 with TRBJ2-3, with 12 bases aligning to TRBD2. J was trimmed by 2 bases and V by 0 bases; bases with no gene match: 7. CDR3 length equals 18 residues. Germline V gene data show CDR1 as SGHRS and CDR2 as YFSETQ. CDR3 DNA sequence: TGCGCCAGCAGCTTGGCGGTCCTAGCGGGAGGGTCCACAGATACGCAGTATTTT. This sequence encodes CASSLAVLAGGSTDTQYF.

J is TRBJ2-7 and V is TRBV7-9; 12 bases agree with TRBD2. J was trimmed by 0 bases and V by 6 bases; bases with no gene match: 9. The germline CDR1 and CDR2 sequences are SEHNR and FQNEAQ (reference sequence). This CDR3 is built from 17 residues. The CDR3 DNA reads TGTGCCAGCAGTCTGGGGCTAGCGGGGGGGAGCTCCTACGAGCAGTACTTC. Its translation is CASSLGLAGGSSYEQYF.

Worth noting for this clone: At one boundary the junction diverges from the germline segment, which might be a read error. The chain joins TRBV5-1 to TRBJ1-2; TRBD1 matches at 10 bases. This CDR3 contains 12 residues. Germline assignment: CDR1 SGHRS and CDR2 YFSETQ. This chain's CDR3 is CASSLTGTGAFF. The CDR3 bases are TGCGCCAGCAGCTTAACCGGGACAGGGGCCTTCTTC. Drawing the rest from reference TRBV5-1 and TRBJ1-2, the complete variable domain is KAGVTQTPRYLIKTRGQQVTLSCSPISGHRSVSWYQQTPGQGLQFLFEYFSETQRNKGNFPGRFSGRQFSNSRSEMNVSTLELGDSALYLCASSLTGTGAFFGSGTRLTVV.